A selection of T cell receptor beta chains follows, all from one sample in a study of PD-1 blockade in classical Hodgkin lymphoma. Data came from immunoSEQ multiplex PCR; TCRdb stores just in-frame clones and leaves some out. The table records tens of thousands of clones, about 80% of them present only once. The input for sequencing was peripheral blood mononuclear cells (PBMCs), taken before the fourth cycle of nivolumab. These TCRs come from a human donor with classical Hodgkin lymphoma. Both conserved end residues are part of each CDR3. The order of the fields is J gene, D gene, clone size, V gene, CDR3 protein, CDR3 DNA. A D gene is named only where the DNA matches it firmly. Clone size is not always given. Where it is, it says once, few, many or a class for expanded clones.

TRBJ2-3	TRBD2	NA	TRBV9	CASSGSGRSGDTQYF	TGTGCCAGCAGCGGTAGCGGGAGGTCTGGAGATACGCAGTATTTT
TRBJ1-1	NA	NA	TRBV5-6	CASSLRGSQAFF	TGTGCCAGCAGCTTGAGAGGGTCCCAAGCTTTCTTT
TRBJ1-6	NA	few	TRBV7-3	CASSLYKASDSPLHF	TGTGCCAGCAGCTTATATAAGGCCTCGGATTCACCCCTCCACTTT
TRBJ1-2	NA	NA	TRBV15	CATSRDQWEGYTF	TGTGCCACCAGCAGAGATCAGTGGGAGGGCTACACCTTC
TRBJ2-2	TRBD2	NA	TRBV6-1	CASSEDRFTSGNTGELFF	TGTGCCAGCAGTGAAGACCGATTTACTAGCGGGAACACCGGGGAGCTGTTTTTT
TRBJ1-2	TRBD1	NA	TRBV5-7	CASPFGQAAQCLNYGYTF	TGTGCCAGCCCATTCGGACAGGCCGCCCAGTGCCTCAACTATGGCTACACCTTC
TRBJ2-5	NA	NA	TRBV30	CAWSTPAARETQYF	TGTGCCTGGAGCACTCCAGCAGCAAGAGAGACCCAGTACTTC
TRBJ2-3	TRBD2	NA	TRBV4-1	CASSPSGGPADTQYF	TGCGCCAGCAGCCCGAGCGGGGGGCCGGCAGATACGCAGTATTTT
TRBJ2-2	TRBD2	NA	TRBV18	CASSGDGTSGRPANTGELFF	TGTGCCAGCTCAGGGGACGGGACTAGCGGTCGTCCGGCGAACACCGGGGAGCTGTTTTTT
TRBJ1-2	NA	NA	TRBV4-2	CASSQEAARIIGNYGYTF	TGTGCCAGCAGCCAGGAGGCGGCCAGGATCATCGGCAACTATGGCTACACCTTC
TRBJ1-2	NA	many	TRBV11-3	CASSYGPSNYGYTF	TGTGCCAGCAGCTATGGGCCGTCAAACTATGGCTACACCTTC
TRBJ2-1	NA	NA	TRBV6-1	CASNLATSYNEQFF	TGTGCCAGCAACCTAGCGACCTCCTACAATGAGCAGTTCTTC
TRBJ2-7	TRBD2	NA	TRBV7-2	CASSATPRLGVAGGRGQYF	TGTGCCAGCAGCGCGACACCCCGGCTAGGAGTAGCGGGGGGGCGGGGGCAGTACTTC
TRBJ2-2	TRBD2	NA	TRBV18	CASSPLASGRRGELFF	TGTGCCAGCTCACCATTGGCTAGCGGGAGAAGAGGGGAGCTGTTTTTT
TRBJ1-3	NA	NA	TRBV4-2	CASSQEAGPGNTIYF	TGTGCCAGCAGCCAAGAGGCAGGCCCTGGAAACACCATATATTTT
TRBJ2-7	NA	NA	TRBV21-1	CASSKRGEQYF	TGTGCCAGCAGCAAAAGAGGCGAGCAGTACTTC
TRBJ2-1	TRBD2	NA	TRBV7-8	CASSADSSGRFNEQFF	TGTGCCAGCAGCGCCGACTCTAGCGGGAGGTTCAATGAGCAGTTCTTC
TRBJ2-7	NA	few	TRBV7-2	CASSPRGGGRTYEQYF	TGTGCCAGCAGCCCTCGTGGCGGGGGCCGTACCTACGAGCAGTACTTC
TRBJ2-7	TRBD2	few	TRBV9	CASSVQAGGVYEQYF	TGTGCCAGCAGCGTACAGGCGGGAGGGGTTTACGAGCAGTACTTC
TRBJ2-2	NA	NA	TRBV9	CASSGGPKIANTGELFF	TGTGCCAGCAGCGGCGGACCGAAAATAGCGAACACCGGGGAGCTGTTTTTT
TRBJ2-1	TRBD2	NA	TRBV19	CASTLRLAVSSYNEQFF	TGTGCCAGTACCCTACGGCTAGCGGTCAGCTCCTACAATGAGCAGTTCTTC
TRBJ1-5	NA	once	TRBV6-1	CASSEAEGFNQPQHF	TGTGCCAGCAGTGAAGCGGAAGGGTTCAATCAGCCCCAGCATTTT
TRBJ2-7	TRBD1	NA	TRBV28	CASSPPTGTGVYEQYF	TGTGCCAGCAGTCCCCCAACCGGGACAGGGGTCTACGAGCAGTACTTC
TRBJ2-3	NA	NA	TRBV10-2	CASSRRLPTDTQYF	TGCGCCAGCAGCCGCCGGCTCCCCACAGATACGCAGTATTTT
TRBJ2-2	NA	NA	TRBV11-2	CASSPNPGELFF	TGTGCCAGCAGCCCCAACCCCGGGGAGCTGTTTTTT
TRBJ2-7	TRBD1	NA	TRBV11-2	CASSLGTVLYEQYF	TGTGCCAGCAGCTTGGGGACAGTCCTCTACGAGCAGTACTTC
TRBJ1-2	NA	NA	TRBV5-1	CASSLGVGKDPYGYTF	TGCGCCAGCAGCTTGGGGGTGGGCAAGGACCCCTATGGCTACACCTTC
TRBJ2-1	TRBD1	NA	TRBV5-6	CASSHRGPSYNEQFF	TGTGCCAGCAGCCACAGGGGGCCCTCCTACAATGAGCAGTTCTTC
TRBJ2-3	NA	NA	TRBV20-1	CSAERSDTQYF	TGCAGTGCGGAACGTTCAGATACGCAGTATTTT
TRBJ1-4	TRBD1	NA	TRBV7-4	CASSGQGARGEKLFF	TGTGCCAGCAGCGGCCAGGGGGCTAGGGGAGAAAAACTGTTTTTT
TRBJ2-2	NA	NA	TRBV4-3	CASSQPPTGELFF	TGCGCCAGCAGCCAACCCCCCACCGGGGAGCTGTTTTTT
TRBJ2-7	NA	NA	TRBV1	CTSSQEGRGGAPYEQYF	TGCACCAGCAGCCAAGAGGGGCGCGGCGGGGCACCCTACGAGCAGTACTTC
TRBJ2-1	NA	NA	TRBV9	CASTVAASYNEQFF	TGTGCCAGCACGGTAGCGGCCTCCTACAATGAGCAGTTCTTC
TRBJ2-5	NA	NA	TRBV27	CASSLRDKQETQYF	TGTGCCAGCAGTTTAAGAGACAAACAAGAGACCCAGTACTTC
TRBJ2-3	NA	once	TRBV10-3	CAIRSGTRLTDTQYF	TGTGCCATCAGATCCGGAACCCGACTAACAGATACGCAGTATTTT
TRBJ2-2	TRBD1	NA	TRBV2	CASRGTGDGELFF	TGTGCCAGCAGGGGTACAGGGGACGGGGAGCTGTTTTTT
TRBJ2-5	NA	few	TRBV11-3	CASSVRGGETQYF	TGTGCCAGCAGCGTCAGGGGGGGGGAGACCCAGTACTTC
TRBJ2-2	TRBD2	once	TRBV19	CASTKKGLAGNTGELFF	TGTGCCAGTACCAAAAAAGGACTAGCGGGGAACACCGGGGAGCTGTTTTTT
TRBJ2-3	NA	NA	TRBV9	CASSVEDTQYF	TGTGCCAGCAGCGTAGAGGATACGCAGTATTTT
TRBJ2-1	NA	NA	TRBV6-5	CASSNGGYNEQFF	TGTGCCAGCAGCAATGGGGGGTACAATGAGCAGTTCTTC
TRBJ1-5	NA	NA	TRBV7-2	CASSFGSYSNQPQHF	TGTGCCAGCAGCTTCGGATCTTATAGCAATCAGCCCCAGCATTTT
TRBJ2-7	NA	NA	TRBV7-2	CASSPLSPRHEQYF	TGTGCCAGCAGCCCCCTTTCTCCTAGACACGAGCAGTACTTC
TRBJ1-2	TRBD1	NA	TRBV7-9	CASSLVSFGDRVIDGYTF	TGTGCCAGCAGCTTAGTCTCTTTTGGTGACAGGGTAATCGATGGCTACACCTTC
TRBJ1-5	TRBD1	many	TRBV4-1	CASSQEGQAFQPQHF	TGCGCCAGCAGCCAAGAGGGACAGGCTTTCCAGCCCCAGCATTTT